These 16 T cell receptor beta chains originate from one sample sequenced in a study of blood T cell repertoires in COVID-19. Sequencing used immunoSEQ multiplex PCR; TCRdb keeps in-frame clones, though not all of them. Of about 190,000 clones in the sample, 65% to 85% are singletons; the top ten hold 3.2%. Source material: PBMCs or T cells enriched from blood (not recorded which). The origin of the receptors is a woman aged 25-40 years who had recovered from COVID-19.

The CDR3 loop is CASSLKGAGQPQHF. The DNA of the CDR3 is TGTGCCAGCAGCTTGAAGGGGGCGGGTCAGCCCCAGCATTTT. This chain joins TRBV5-5 and TRBJ1-5; 7 bases agree with TRBD1. The germline CDR1 and CDR2 sequences are SGHKS and YYEKEE (reference sequence). The CDR3 has 14 residues. Trimming cost V 1 base and J 6 bases; bases outside gene matches: 4.

The genes are TRBV11-1 and TRBJ2-7, with 7 bases identical to TRBD1. This CDR3 is built from 15 residues. CDR1 and CDR2 (germline): SGHAT, FQDESV (reference sequence). The V and J ends lost 4 bases and 3 bases, in that order; junction bases with no gene match: 9. CDR3 DNA sequence: TGTGCCAGCAGCTCACCCTCTACAGGGGACTACGAGCAGTACTTC. It is translated as CASSSPSTGDYEQYF. Supplemented by reference TRBV11-1 and TRBJ2-7, the full variable domain reads EAEVAQSPRYKITEKSQAVAFWCDPISGHATLYWYRQILGQGPELLVQFQDESVVDDSQLPKDRFSAERLKGVDSTLKIQPAELGDSAMYLCASSSPSTGDYEQYFGPGTRLTVT.

The chain combines TRBV11-2 with TRBJ1-2; TRBD1 aligns across 8 bases. The CDR3 has 15 residues. CDR1 SGHAT and CDR2 FQNNGV come from the germline V gene. V dropped 5 bases and J dropped 3; count of bases not matched to a gene: 8. The CDR3 DNA sequence: TGTGCCAGCAGCCCCGGACAGGGCTCTCACTATGGCTACACCTTC. It encodes CASSPGQGSHYGYTF.

The rearrangement links TRBV16 to TRBJ2-5; TRBD2 agrees at 8 bases. Germline V gene lookup returns CDR1 KGHSY and CDR2 FQNENV. The CDR3 consists of 14 residues. Germline trimming cut 2 bases from V and 4 bases from J; bases unmatched to any gene: 3. The CDR3 nucleotides read TGTGCCAGCAGCCAAGGGGGGACTAGAGAGACCCAGTACTTC. Translating gives CASSQGGTRETQYF.

This sequence joins TRBV25-1 and TRBJ2-7, with 10 positions matching TRBD2. Trimming cost V 3 bases and J 7 bases; bases outside gene matches: 6. This CDR3 comprises 14 residues. Germline CDR1 is MGHDK and CDR2 is SYGVNS. CDR3 nucleotide sequence: TGTGCCAGCAGTGAGATAGCGGGAGGATTTGAGCAGTACTTC. It is translated as CASSEIAGGFEQYF.

The chain couples TRBV25-1 to TRBJ2-1; 12 bases agree with TRBD2. Unmatched junction bases numbered 5, after V lost 2 bases and J lost 6 bases. Germline V gene data show CDR1 as MGHDK and CDR2 as SYGVNS. This CDR3 has 16 residues. This CDR3 is CASSERETSGSNEQFF. Here the CDR3 DNA reads TGTGCCAGCAGTGAAAGGGAGACTAGCGGGAGCAATGAGCAGTTCTTC.

The rearrangement links TRBV29-1 to TRBJ2-1; 7 bases fit TRBD2. V lost 8 bases to trimming and J lost 8 bases; unmatched junction nucleotides: 15. The CDR3 extends over 14 amino acids. CDR1 and CDR2 from the germline V gene are SQVTM and ANQGSEA. Written as DNA, the CDR3 is TGCAGCTCACATCCCCTAGCGGTCGGCGATGAGCAGTTCTTC. This sequence encodes CSSHPLAVGDEQFF.

The chain links TRBV11-2 to TRBJ2-2; D is possibly TRBD1 (6 bases). The CDR3 runs to 19 residues. Germline lookup yields CDR1 SGHAT and CDR2 FQNNGV. V was pared by 2 bases and J by 3 bases, with 22 bases between. CDR3 protein: CASSLLVAGTTYDTGELFF. In DNA, the CDR3 is TGTGCCAGCAGCTTATTGGTGGCAGGGACAACTTATGACACCGGGGAGCTGTTTTTT.

This clone was recorded once. The chain links TRBV27 to TRBJ1-6, with 7 positions matching TRBD1. Unmatched junction bases numbered 17, after V lost 4 bases and J lost 8 bases. Looked up from germline, CDR1 is MNHEY and CDR2 is SMNVEV (reference sequence). CDR3 size: 18 residues. The CDR3, as DNA: TGTGCCAGCAGTTCTTATTCTATCTCCGGGACAGCTCATTCACCCCTCCACTTT. Its translation: CASSSYSISGTAHSPLHF.

The chain uses TRBV28 and TRBJ2-2, with D possibly being TRBD1 (6 bases). CDR1 MDHEN and CDR2 SYDVKM come from the germline V gene. This CDR3 spans 14 amino acids. V gave up 10 bases and J gave up 1 base, with 13 bases separating them. The CDR3 nucleotides read TGTGCCATACAAAAAGGGGGGAACACCGGGGAGCTGTTTTTT. Translated: CAIQKGGNTGELFF.

The V and J genes are TRBV5-4 and TRBJ2-1, with D perhaps matching TRBD1 (6 bases). V was clipped by 3 bases and J by 2 bases, with 15 bases between them. The CDR3 extends over 16 amino acids. The germline gives CDR1 SGHNT, CDR2 YYREEE (reference sequence). CDR3: CASSSSKGQTYNEQFF. As DNA, the CDR3 is TGTGCCAGCAGCTCGTCCAAAGGACAGACCTACAATGAGCAGTTCTTC.

CDR3 nucleotides: TGTGCCAGTAGTGCACAGGGTTGGGTAGATACGCAGTATTTT. As protein: CASSAQGWVDTQYF. V gene TRBV19 combines with J gene TRBJ2-3, with D perhaps matching TRBD1 (6 bases). This CDR3 has 14 residues. Germline V CDR1 and CDR2: LNHDA, SQIVND (reference sequence). Deletions cut 5 bases from V and 5 bases from J, with 14 bases between.

The rearrangement links TRBV6-2 or TRBV6-3 to TRBJ2-2, with 7 bases aligning to TRBD2. This CDR3 comprises 17 residues. CDR1 and CDR2 (germline): MNHEY, SVGEGT. The ends lost 0 bases at V and 6 bases at J; junction bases unmatched: 10. The CDR3 coding sequence is TGTGCCAGCAGTTACTCGACGGGAGGAAGGCTAGCCGGGGAGCTGTTTTTT. Translated: CASSYSTGGRLAGELFF.

The chain is built from TRBV7-9 and TRBJ2-7; D is possibly TRBD2 (8 bases). Between the trimmed V and J ends, which lost 2 bases and 0 bases, there was a span of 14 bases. Germline V gene sequence: CDR1 SEHNR, CDR2 FQNEAQ (reference sequence). The CDR3 totals 16 residues. DNA of the CDR3: TGTGCCAGCAGCTTACATCGGGAGGGGGCCTCCTACGAGCAGTACTTC. Residues: CASSLHREGASYEQYF.

The V call is TRBV10-2, the J call TRBJ1-1; D is uncertain. The CDR3 contains 14 residues. V was clipped by 1 base and J by 3 bases, with 9 bases between them. The germline V gene encodes CDR1 WSHSY and CDR2 SAAADI. The CDR3 loop reads CASSEYGVYTEAFF. CDR3 DNA: TGCGCCAGCAGTGAGTACGGGGTTTACACTGAAGCTTTCTTT.

The chain combines TRBV4-2 with TRBJ2-7; 9 bases are shared with TRBD1. J gave up 3 bases and V 0 bases, and 6 bases lay outside the gene matches. CDR1 and CDR2 from the germline V gene are LGHNA and YNFKEQ. This CDR3 is 16 amino acids long. This CDR3 reads CASSQDETGGVYEQYF. CDR3 nucleotide sequence: TGTGCCAGCAGCCAAGACGAGACAGGGGGAGTCTACGAGCAGTACTTC.